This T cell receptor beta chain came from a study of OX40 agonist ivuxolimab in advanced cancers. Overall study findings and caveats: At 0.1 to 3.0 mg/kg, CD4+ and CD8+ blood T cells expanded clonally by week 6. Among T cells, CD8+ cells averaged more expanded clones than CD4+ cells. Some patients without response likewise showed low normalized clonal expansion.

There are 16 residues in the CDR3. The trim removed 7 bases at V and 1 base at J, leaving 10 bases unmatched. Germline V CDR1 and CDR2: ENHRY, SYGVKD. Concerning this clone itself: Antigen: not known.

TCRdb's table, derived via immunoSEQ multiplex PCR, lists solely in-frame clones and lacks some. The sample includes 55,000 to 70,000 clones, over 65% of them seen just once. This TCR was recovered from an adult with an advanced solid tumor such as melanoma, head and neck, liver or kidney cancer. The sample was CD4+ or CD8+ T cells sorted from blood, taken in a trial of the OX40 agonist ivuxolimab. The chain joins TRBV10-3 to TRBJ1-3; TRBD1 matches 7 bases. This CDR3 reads CAITSVTGPSGNTIYF. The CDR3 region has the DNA TGTGCCATCACTTCCGTGACAGGGCCGTCTGGAAACACCATATATTTT.